These T cell receptor beta chains were read from a single sample in a study of T cell repertoires in cytomegalovirus infection. No antigen has been assigned to these receptors. Each CDR3 protein is one row after TCRdb ran MiXCR on the reads. This table holds 830,000 or so distinct CDR3 sequences, approximately 32% found once. Sequenced material: cultured CD8+ T cells from PBMCs, taken from culture after CMV antigen stimulation. Every receptor here comes from a human donor in good health (CMV status not recorded). Some clones in this sample may be carry-over from other donors' samples. CDR3s leave out the opening cysteine and the closing phenylalanine or tryptophan.

ATSRGTYTNNEQF,TRBV15,TRBJ2-1
ASSSLGRGFTEAF,TRBV19,TRBJ1-1
VSSQAKYSYIEQF,TRBV4-3,TRBJ2-1
ASRDTGGIYGYT,TRBV19,TRBJ1-2
ASSVSEEGRNTEAF,TRBV19,TRBJ1-1
ASRLAGGLEQY,TRBV7-9,TRBJ2-7
ASSHPGGVKITAVEKLF,TRBV4-1,TRBJ1-4
ASSLELAIQETQY,TRBV7-2,TRBJ2-5
ASSLATGSTEAF,TRBV7-8,TRBJ1-1
ASSLSRFWTGDYT,TRBV27,TRBJ1-2
ASSASVTGVTGELF,TRBV27,TRBJ2-2
ASSFGTSGALRVGEQY,TRBV12-3/TRBV12-4,TRBJ2-7
ASSLRGRARWNTEAF,TRBV5-3,TRBJ1-1
ATSPQGRSTDTQY,TRBV15,TRBJ2-3
ASSSPGTGTEQF,TRBV13,TRBJ2-1
ASSGTTNTGELF,TRBV19,TRBJ2-2
ASSSRVAGEELF,TRBV7-2,TRBJ2-2
ASSLQQGMNTEAF,TRBV12-3/TRBV12-4,TRBJ1-1
ASSQLQDSNQPQH,TRBV27,TRBJ1-5
ASRAGTLASNEKLF,TRBV27,TRBJ1-4
ATSRRTGGASYNEQF,TRBV15,TRBJ2-1
ASSQDGGYQETQY,TRBV4-3,TRBJ2-5
ASSLTLAKNIQY,TRBV7-9,TRBJ2-4
SASRGTGERGEKLF,TRBV20-1,TRBJ1-4
ASSQTMYQETQY,TRBV4-1,TRBJ2-5
ASTLGTLLNTEAF,TRBV12-3/TRBV12-4,TRBJ1-1
ATDGTGYNEQF,TRBV6-6,TRBJ2-1
ATSRDLGTGANYGYT,TRBV15,TRBJ1-2
ASSQTGGLYGYT,TRBV7-6,TRBJ1-2